These 22 T cell receptor beta chains share one sample of origin, sequenced in a study of cytomegalovirus exposure and HLA in healthy donors. The PCR used 60 Vbeta and 13 Jbeta primers. This table comes from immunoSEQ multiplex PCR, and its TCRdb copy is limited to in-frame clones, with some not included. This table has 150,000 to 200,000 clones, 75% appearing once. Source material: PBMCs. Source of these receptors: a woman aged 40 to 50 in good health and CMV-seropositive.

V gene TRBV27 combines with J gene TRBJ2-1; 8 nucleotides match TRBD2. Germline CDR1 reads MNHEY; CDR2 reads SMNVEV (reference sequence). The CDR3 contains 19 residues. The J segment lost 7 bases and the V segment lost 1 base, leaving 18 bases of the junction unmatched. CDR3 in DNA: TGTGCCAGCAGTTTATACCCCCCCTTTCAAGCGGGAGTAGGAAATGAGCAGTTCTTC. Its translation: CASSLYPPFQAGVGNEQFF.

The genes are TRBV2 and TRBJ2-3; 11 positions agree with TRBD2. V gave up 2 bases and J gave up 0 bases; unmatched junction bases: 4. The CDR3 spans 17 residues. Per germline, CDR1 SNHLY and CDR2 FYNNEI. The CDR3 is CASSELAGGFSTDTQYF. CDR3 DNA: TGTGCCAGCAGTGAACTAGCGGGAGGCTTTAGCACAGATACGCAGTATTTT.

This sequence joins TRBV28 and TRBJ1-2; D unresolved. With 7 bases removed from V and 3 bases from J, the gap between germline ends came to 12 bases. This CDR3 has 13 amino acids. Germline V lookup: CDR1 MDHEN, CDR2 SYDVKM. This CDR3 is CASISTNDYGYTF. Here the CDR3 DNA reads TGTGCCAGCATTTCGACAAACGACTATGGCTACACCTTC.

This sequence joins TRBV5-1 and TRBJ2-3; 8 nucleotides align to TRBD1. CDR1 and CDR2 from the germline V gene are SGHRS and YFSETQ. Trimming removed 5 bases from V and 0 bases from J; junction bases left unmatched: 5. The CDR3 is 15 amino acids. CDR3 sequence: CASSYDRGSTDTQYF. The CDR3 nucleotides are TGCGCCAGCAGTTATGACAGGGGTAGCACAGATACGCAGTATTTT.

The chain couples TRBV19 to TRBJ2-7; no firm D call. Germline V gives CDR1 LNHDA, CDR2 SQIVND (reference sequence). The V end lost 5 bases, the J end lost 7 bases, and 18 bases lay between the germline ends. The CDR3 is made up of 14 amino acids. The CDR3, as DNA: TGTGCCAGTAGTGCTCACCGTCCCGACGGGGAGCAGTACTTC. Translation gives CASSAHRPDGEQYF.

The chain joins TRBV19 to TRBJ2-1, with TRBD2 matching over 8 bases. V shed 4 bases and J 2 bases; nucleotides not matched to a gene: 4. The germline CDR1 and CDR2 sequences are LNHDA and SQIVND (reference sequence). The CDR3 has 15 amino acids. The CDR3 DNA is TGTGCCAGTAGTACTCCGGGACTAGCCTACAATGAGCAGTTCTTC. Translated, it gives CASSTPGLAYNEQFF. The full variable domain, rest sourced from reference TRBV19 and TRBJ2-1, is DGGITQSPKYLFRKEGQNVTLSCEQNLNHDAMYWYRQDPGQGLRLIYYSQIVNDFQKGDIAEGYSVSREKKESFPLTVTSAQKNPTAFYLCASSTPGLAYNEQFFGPGTRLTVL.

V is TRBV28 and J is TRBJ2-3; 7 nucleotides agree with TRBD1. CDR1 MDHEN and CDR2 SYDVKM come from the germline V gene. J lost 9 bases, V lost 5 bases, and 8 bases had no gene match. The CDR3 loop spans 13 amino acids. This CDR3 reads CASSPPDRRTQYF. The DNA for the CDR3 is TGTGCCAGCAGTCCACCGGACAGGCGGACGCAGTATTTT.

The CDR3 region has the DNA TGCGCCAGCAGCTTGGTAGACTCCTACAATGAGCAGTTCTTC. Translation: CASSLVDSYNEQFF. The chain is built from TRBV5-1 and TRBJ2-1; unclear D gene. Per the germline V gene, CDR1 is SGHRS and CDR2 is YFSETQ. V gave up 0 bases and J gave up 0 bases, with 4 bases separating them. The CDR3 consists of 14 residues.

The chain couples TRBV28 to TRBJ1-1, with D tentatively TRBD1 (6 bases). The V and J ends lost 7 bases and 3 bases respectively, with 18 bases between them. Germline V gene lookup returns CDR1 MDHEN and CDR2 SYDVKM. The CDR3 is 15 amino acids. Here the CDR3 reads CASIPGGEGDTEAFF. For the CDR3, the DNA is TGTGCCAGCATCCCTGGGGGGGAGGGGGACACTGAAGCTTTCTTT.

V and J are TRBV7-6 and TRBJ2-2; D not certain. Trimming left V 1 base short and J 0 bases short, with 9 bases between. The length of the CDR3 is 16 residues. The V gene's germline CDR1 is SGHVS and CDR2 FNYEAQ. This CDR3 is CASSLVVQSNTGELFF. The CDR3 DNA reads as TGTGCCAGCAGCTTAGTAGTACAGTCGAACACCGGGGAGCTGTTTTTT.

The V call is TRBV28, the J call TRBJ1-2, with D tentatively TRBD1 (5 bases). The V and J ends lost 5 bases and 4 bases respectively, with 17 bases between them. CDR1 and CDR2 from the germline V gene are MDHEN and SYDVKM. The CDR3 extends over 15 amino acids. The CDR3: CASSRTRRGSYGYTF. The CDR3 DNA is TGTGCCAGCAGTCGGACCAGGCGGGGCTCCTATGGCTACACCTTC.

On this clone: Other DNA sequences from this sample encode an identical CDR3 as well. DNA for the CDR3: TGTGCCAGTCGGACTAGCTCCTACGAGCAGTACTTC. This gives the protein CASRTSSYEQYF. The chain recombines TRBV28 with TRBJ2-7; 7 nucleotides line up with TRBD2. V lost 9 bases and J lost 0; bases outside the gene matches: 2. This CDR3 contains 12 residues. Germline CDR1 MDHEN, CDR2 SYDVKM.

The chain couples TRBV28 to TRBJ2-7; TRBD1 agrees at 9 bases. The germline gives CDR1 MDHEN, CDR2 SYDVKM. V trimming: 1 base; J trimming: 0 bases; junction bases outside the gene matches: 10. The CDR3 consists of 18 residues. In DNA, the CDR3 is TGTGCCAGCAGTTTATTATTGCCCAGGACAGGGGACTCCTACGAGCAGTACTTC. Amino acids: CASSLLLPRTGDSYEQYF.

The V gene is TRBV19, the J gene TRBJ2-2, with a possible D match to TRBD1 (6 bases). Trimming took 4 bases from V and 5 from J, leaving 11 bases between them. Germline-derived CDR1 and CDR2 are LNHDA and SQIVND (reference sequence). This CDR3 is built from 14 residues. The DNA for the CDR3 is TGTGCCAGTAGTACGGACAGTGGGACCGGGGAGCTGTTTTTT. Its translation: CASSTDSGTGELFF.

This sequence joins TRBV30 and TRBJ2-7; TRBD2 matches at 11 bases. Looked up from germline, CDR1 is GTSNPN and CDR2 is SVGIG (reference sequence). The V and J ends lost 0 bases and 4 bases, in that order; junction bases with no gene match: 5. The CDR3 has 15 residues. DNA of the CDR3: TGTGCCTGGAGTGTACCCGGGACTAGCGGTTACGAGCAGTACTTC. Translating it yields CAWSVPGTSGYEQYF. The variable domain in full, completed from reference TRBV30 and TRBJ2-7, reads SQTIHQWPATLVQPVGSPLSLECTVEGTSNPNLYWYRQAAGRGLQLLFYSVGIGQISSEVPQNLSASRPQDRQFILSSKKLLLSDSGFYLCAWSVPGTSGYEQYFGPGTRLTVT.

A few counts support this clone. DNA of the CDR3: TGTGCCAGCAGCTTGGCCGGGAACAGGGGGTTGTACAATGAGCAGTTCTTC. It is translated as CASSLAGNRGLYNEQFF. This chain uses TRBV5-4 with TRBJ2-1; 8 bases are a match to TRBD1. J was trimmed by 4 bases and V by 0 bases; bases with no gene match: 9. CDR3 length: 17 amino acids. Per germline, CDR1 SGHNT and CDR2 YYREEE (reference sequence).

Concerning this clone itself: The germline gene is not matched at one end of the junction; a read error may be the cause. The rearrangement links TRBV28 to TRBJ1-1; the D gene is possibly TRBD1 (5 bases). Looked up from germline, CDR1 is MDHEN and CDR2 is SYDVKM. This CDR3 is built from 12 residues. The CDR3 loop reads CVSRTGGTEAFF. The CDR3 coding sequence is TGTGTCAGCCGGACGGGGGGCACTGAAGCTTTCTTT.

The chain employs TRBV7-9 and TRBJ1-1, with D tentatively TRBD1 (6 bases). The CDR3 covers 14 residues. CDR1 and CDR2 (germline): SEHNR, FQNEAQ (reference sequence). Trimming shortened V by 2 bases and J by 2 bases, and 9 bases separated the two germline ends. The CDR3 DNA is TGTGCCAGCAGCTTAAACAGGGTAAACACTGAAGCTTTCTTT. This codes for CASSLNRVNTEAFF.

This rearrangement joins TRBV7-3 to TRBJ1-1; D gene uncertain. The CDR3 contains 14 residues. The germline gives CDR1 SGHTA, CDR2 FQGTGA. Between the trimmed V and J ends, which lost 0 bases and 2 bases, there was a span of 7 bases. CDR3 sequence: CASSLTPLNTEAFF. In DNA, the CDR3 is TGTGCCAGCAGCTTAACCCCTCTCAACACTGAAGCTTTCTTT. Drawing the rest from reference TRBV7-3 and TRBJ1-1, the complete variable domain is GAGVSQTPSNKVTEKGKYVELRCDPISGHTALYWYRQSLGQGPEFLIYFQGTGAADDSGLPNDRFFAVRPEGSVSTLKIQRTERGDSAVYLCASSLTPLNTEAFFGQGTRLTVV.

The CDR3, as DNA: TGTGCCAGCAGTTTATTGCAGGGGGATCAGCCCCAGCATTTT. It translates to CASSLLQGDQPQHF. The genes are TRBV28 and TRBJ1-5; 7 bases are shared with TRBD1. With V trimmed by 1 base and J by 5 bases, 2 bases remained unmatched. From germline, CDR1 is MDHEN and CDR2 SYDVKM. This CDR3 contains 14 residues.

CDR3 loop: CASSQAGLAGGDTQYF. CDR3 coding DNA: TGCGCCAGCAGCCAAGCGGGACTAGCGGGAGGAGATACGCAGTATTTT. V is TRBV4-1 and J is TRBJ2-3; TRBD2 matches at 15 bases. The CDR3 spans 16 residues. V was clipped by 1 base and J by 5 bases; unmatched bases: 1. Per the germline V gene, CDR1 is MGHRA and CDR2 is YSYEKL.

The chain carries TRBV14 and TRBJ1-4; weak D call: TRBD1 (6 bases). V gave up 1 base and J gave up 11 bases, with 20 bases separating them. The CDR3 totals 16 residues. Germline V gives CDR1 SGHDN, CDR2 FVKESK. For the CDR3, the DNA is TGTGCCAGCAGCCAAGCGGGGGGCGCCCTCGGAGGTAAACTGTTTTTT. Encoded protein: CASSQAGGALGGKLFF.